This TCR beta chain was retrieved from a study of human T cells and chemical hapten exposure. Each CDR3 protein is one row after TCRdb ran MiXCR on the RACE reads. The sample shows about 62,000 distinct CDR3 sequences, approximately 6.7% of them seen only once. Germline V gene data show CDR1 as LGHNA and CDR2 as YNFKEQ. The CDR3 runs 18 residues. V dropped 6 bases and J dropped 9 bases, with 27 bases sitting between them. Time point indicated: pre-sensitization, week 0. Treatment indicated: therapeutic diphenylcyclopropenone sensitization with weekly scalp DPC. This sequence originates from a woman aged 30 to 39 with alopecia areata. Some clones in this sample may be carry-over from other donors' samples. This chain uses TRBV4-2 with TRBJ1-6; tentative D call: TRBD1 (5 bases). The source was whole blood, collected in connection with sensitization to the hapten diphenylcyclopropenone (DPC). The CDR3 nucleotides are TGTGCCAGCAGTCCAGACAAACTCGGGGCGCGGAAGAGTTCACCCCTCCACTTT. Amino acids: CASSPDKLGARKSSPLHF.